Following are 20 T cell receptor beta chains from one sample sequenced in a study of blood T cell repertoires in COVID-19. Sequencing was performed with immunoSEQ multiplex PCR; in TCRdb, only in-frame clones are kept and a portion is missing. Of over 65,000 clones in the sample, 90% were seen once. The sample comprised peripheral blood. Source of these receptors: a human donor in a cohort sampled during active COVID-19.

The chain is built from TRBV10-3 and TRBJ1-3, with D unclear. The CDR3 has 19 residues. Deletions cut 0 bases from V and 0 bases from J, with 18 bases between. In germline, CDR1 is ENHRY, CDR2 SYGVKD. DNA of the CDR3: TGTGCCATCAGTGAGTCGAATCTTCCCGGCGGTCACTCTGGAAACACCATATATTTT. This gives the protein CAISESNLPGGHSGNTIYF.

The chain carries TRBV7-9 and TRBJ2-5; 7 bases match TRBD1. CDR3 length equals 14 residues. J lost 5 bases, V lost 5 bases, and 8 bases had no gene match. Germline values: CDR1 SEHNR, CDR2 FQNEAQ (reference sequence). The CDR3 DNA reads as TGTGCCAGCAGCCCCGAGGGGGCCAGGGAGACCCAGTACTTC. Protein product: CASSPEGARETQYF.

In regard to this clone: At one boundary the junction diverges from the germline segment, which might be a read error. The V gene is TRBV14, the J gene TRBJ2-1; 7 bases are a match to TRBD1. The CDR3 consists of 12 residues. CDR1 SGHDN and CDR2 FVKESK come from the germline V gene. The CDR3 loop is CASSQAGTVVFF. CDR3 DNA: TGTGCCAGCAGTCAAGCCGGGACAGTCGTGTTCTTC.

The V gene is TRBV12-5, the J gene TRBJ2-7; D ambiguous. The V end was cut by 1 base, the J end by 4 bases, with 2 bases between. Germline CDR1 and CDR2: LGHNT and FRNRAP. There are 11 residues in the CDR3. The CDR3 nucleotides read TGTGCTAGTGGTTTGGCATACGAGCAGTACTTC. This encodes CASGLAYEQYF.

The chain combines TRBV18 with TRBJ2-3; TRBD1 agrees at 9 bases. Looked up from germline, CDR1 is KGHSH and CDR2 is LQKENI. CDR3 length equals 17 residues. Unmatched junction bases numbered 12, after V lost 6 bases and J lost 2 bases. The CDR3 loop is CASSPSVGTGFTDTQYF. In DNA form, the CDR3 reads TGTGCCAGCTCGCCGAGTGTAGGGACAGGGTTCACAGATACGCAGTATTTT. Full variable domain (outside the CDR3, taken from reference TRBV18 and TRBJ2-3): NAGVMQNPRHLVRRRGQEARLRCSPMKGHSHVYWYRQLPEEGLKFMVYLQKENIIDESGMPKERFSAEFPKEGPSILRIQQVVRGDSAAYFCASSPSVGTGFTDTQYFGPGTRLTVL.

The chain joins TRBV16 to TRBJ1-6, with 8 bases identical to TRBD1. The V gene end was trimmed by 1 base and the J gene end by 8 bases; junction bases not matched to a gene: 7. There are 16 residues in the CDR3. Germline CDR1 is KGHSY and CDR2 is FQNENV. This CDR3 is CASSQFVGQGHSPLHF. Here the CDR3 DNA reads TGTGCCAGCAGCCAATTTGTAGGACAGGGTCATTCACCCCTCCACTTT.

Worth noting for this clone: Distinct nucleotide sequences in the sample also encode this CDR3. J is TRBJ2-5 and V is TRBV27; D is possibly TRBD2 (6 bases). Trimming left V 3 bases short and J 5 bases short, with 7 bases between. The CDR3 is 12 amino acids. Germline V gene data show CDR1 as MNHEY and CDR2 as SMNVEV (reference sequence). CDR3 bases: TGTGCCAGCAGTTTCGCGGGGGAGACCCAGTACTTC. Residues: CASSFAGETQYF.

The rearrangement uses TRBV28 and TRBJ2-1; 10 bases are a match to TRBD2. V lost 6 bases, J lost 8 bases, and 7 bases stayed unmatched. Germline loops: CDR1 MDHEN, CDR2 SYDVKM. CDR3 length: 14 amino acids. The CDR3 loop reads CASSLGGTSDEQFF. The CDR3 coding sequence is TGTGCCAGCAGCCTAGGGGGGACTAGCGATGAGCAGTTCTTC.

The chain couples TRBV11-3 to TRBJ2-5; 7 nucleotides line up with TRBD1. Trimming at V came to 4 bases and at J to 7 bases, leaving 9 bases not matched to a gene. The V gene's germline CDR1 is SGHNT and CDR2 YENEEA. CDR3 length: 14 amino acids. The CDR3 here is CASSSTMSGGTQYF. The CDR3 DNA reads as TGTGCCAGCAGCTCGACCATGTCAGGGGGGACCCAGTACTTC.

The rearrangement uses TRBV28 and TRBJ1-2, with D hard to call. Germline values: CDR1 MDHEN, CDR2 SYDVKM. This CDR3 region has 14 residues. Trimming pared 8 bases from V and 3 bases from J, leaving 16 bases between. The CDR3 protein is CASEPPGTHYGYTF. CDR3 nucleotide sequence: TGTGCCAGCGAGCCCCCGGGAACCCACTATGGCTACACCTTC.

The V call is TRBV5-1, the J call TRBJ2-7, with 7 nucleotides matching TRBD2. The CDR3 contains 15 residues. The V segment lost 3 bases and the J segment 6 bases; nucleotides outside the gene matches: 12. CDR1 and CDR2 (germline): SGHRS, YFSETQ. The CDR3 loop reads CASSSPGGRFFEQYF. In DNA form, the CDR3 reads TGCGCCAGCAGCTCCCCGGGGGGACGCTTCTTCGAGCAGTACTTC.

The chain couples TRBV10-1 to TRBJ2-7; 7 nucleotides line up with TRBD1. Germline loops: CDR1 WNHNN, CDR2 SYGVQD (reference sequence). V shed 6 bases, J shed 5 bases, and the junction held 10 bases outside the gene matches. The CDR3 runs to 14 residues. In DNA, the CDR3 is TGCGCCAGCAGCGATGGACAGGATCGGGACGAGCAGTACTTC. It encodes CASSDGQDRDEQYF.

The chain has TRBV5-1 and TRBJ2-7; 8 bases are shared with TRBD1. This CDR3 is built from 13 residues. Germline CDR1 reads SGHRS; CDR2 reads YFSETQ. J was trimmed by 6 bases and V by 5 bases; bases with no gene match: 7. CDR3 region: CASRSQGAGEQYF. The CDR3 DNA follows: TGCGCCAGCAGGAGCCAGGGGGCGGGCGAGCAGTACTTC.

The chain uses TRBV19 and TRBJ2-5, with D tentatively TRBD2 (6 bases). The germline V gene encodes CDR1 LNHDA and CDR2 SQIVND (reference sequence). Trimming took off 6 bases at V and 3 bases at J, with 17 bases between the two ends. CDR3 size: 15 residues. CDR3 region: CASSHWRADEETQYF. Written as DNA, the CDR3 is TGTGCCAGTAGCCACTGGAGGGCAGACGAAGAGACCCAGTACTTC.

This sequence joins TRBV11-2 and TRBJ2-7; 7 bases fit TRBD2. The CDR3 covers 15 residues. Germline assignment: CDR1 SGHAT and CDR2 FQNNGV. J lost 0 bases, V lost 1 base, and 3 bases had no gene match. CDR3 DNA sequence: TGTGCCAGCAGCTTAGCGCTAGCGGTCTCCTACGAGCAGTACTTC. Protein sequence: CASSLALAVSYEQYF. The whole variable domain, filled in from reference TRBV11-2 and TRBJ2-7, reads EAGVAQSPRYKIIEKRQSVAFWCNPISGHATLYWYQQILGQGPKLLIQFQNNGVVDDSQLPKDRFSAERLKGVDSTLKIQPAKLEDSAVYLCASSLALAVSYEQYFGPGTRLTVT.

The V call is TRBV23-1, the J call TRBJ2-3; TRBD2 matches 11 bases. TRBV23-1 is an ORF for which the function is uncertain. The V and J ends lost 9 bases and 0 bases, in that order; junction bases with no gene match: 17. The CDR3 sequence is 19 residues long. CDR3 bases: TGCGCCAGAACCACGCCCGTTTCGACTAGCGGGGATAGCACAGATACGCAGTATTTT. It specifies CARTTPVSTSGDSTDTQYF.

This chain joins TRBV7-2 and TRBJ2-6; TRBD2 matches at 10 bases. Trimming at V came to 0 bases and at J to 4 bases, leaving 6 bases not matched to a gene. CDR3 size: 18 residues. Germline V gene data show CDR1 as SGHTA and CDR2 as FQGNSA. Here the CDR3 reads CASSLAVLAGVGANVLTF. As DNA, the CDR3 is TGTGCCAGCAGCTTAGCGGTTCTAGCGGGGGTCGGGGCCAACGTCCTGACTTTC.

This clone was observed a handful of times. This chain links TRBV30 with TRBJ2-7; perhaps TRBD1 as D (6 bases). Trimming cost V 3 bases and J 1 base, with 13 bases left between them. The CDR3 is 14 residues long. Germline lookup yields CDR1 GTSNPN and CDR2 SVGIG (reference sequence). The CDR3 loop is CAWRDSPSSYEQYF. CDR3 bases: TGTGCCTGGAGGGACAGTCCATCTTCCTACGAGCAGTACTTC. The whole variable domain, remainder taken from reference TRBV30 and TRBJ2-7, is SQTIHQWPATLVQPVGSPLSLECTVEGTSNPNLYWYRQAAGRGLQLLFYSVGIGQISSEVPQNLSASRPQDRQFILSSKKLLLSDSGFYLCAWRDSPSSYEQYFGPGTRLTVT.

The chain links TRBV9 to TRBJ1-2; the D gene is possibly TRBD1 (5 bases). The V and J ends lost 1 base and 7 bases respectively, with 5 bases between them. This CDR3 has 11 residues. Looked up from germline, CDR1 is SGDLS and CDR2 is YYNGEE. The CDR3 DNA is TGTGCCAGCAGCGTACAGGGTGGCTACACCTTC. The encoded protein is CASSVQGGYTF.

The rearrangement uses TRBV30 and TRBJ1-1; D is uncertain. The length of the CDR3 is 13 residues. Trimming stripped 4 bases from V and 0 bases from J, with 9 bases between. Germline-derived CDR1 and CDR2 are GTSNPN and SVGIG (reference sequence). CDR3 nucleotide sequence: TGTGCCTGGATAGCCTTTTTGAACACTGAAGCTTTCTTT. Protein: CAWIAFLNTEAFF.